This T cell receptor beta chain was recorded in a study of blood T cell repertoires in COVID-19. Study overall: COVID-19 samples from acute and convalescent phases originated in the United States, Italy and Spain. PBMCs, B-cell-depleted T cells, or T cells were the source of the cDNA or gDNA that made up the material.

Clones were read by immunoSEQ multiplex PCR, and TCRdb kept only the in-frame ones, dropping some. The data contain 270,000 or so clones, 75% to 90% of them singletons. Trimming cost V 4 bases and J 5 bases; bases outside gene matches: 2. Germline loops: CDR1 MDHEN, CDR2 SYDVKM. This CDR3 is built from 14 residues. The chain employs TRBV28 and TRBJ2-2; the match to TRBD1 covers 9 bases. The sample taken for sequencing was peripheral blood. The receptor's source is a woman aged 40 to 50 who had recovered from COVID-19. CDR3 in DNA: TGTGCCAGCAGTTCCGGACAGGGGACCGGGGAGCTGTTTTTT. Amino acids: CASSSGQGTGELFF.